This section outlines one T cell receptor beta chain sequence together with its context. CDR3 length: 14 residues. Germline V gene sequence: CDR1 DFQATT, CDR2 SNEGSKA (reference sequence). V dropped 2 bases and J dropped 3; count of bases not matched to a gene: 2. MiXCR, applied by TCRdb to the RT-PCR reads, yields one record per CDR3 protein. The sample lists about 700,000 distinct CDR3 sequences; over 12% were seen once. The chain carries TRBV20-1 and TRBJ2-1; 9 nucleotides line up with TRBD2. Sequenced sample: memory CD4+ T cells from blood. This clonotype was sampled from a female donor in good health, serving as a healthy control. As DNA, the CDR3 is TGCAGTGCTAGACTAGCGGGGAACTACAATGAGCAGTTCTTC. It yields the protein CSARLAGNYNEQFF.